The source of this T cell receptor (beta chain) is a study of T cells in Graves' hyperthyroidism and ophthalmopathy. RNA transcripts were the template for amplifying TCR beta CDR3 regions. In the first-round RT-PCR of the TCR CDR3, the HTBI primer set was used. Using its own MiXCR run on the multiplex PCR reads, TCRdb lists one record per CDR3 protein. The table has under 550,000 distinct CDR3 sequences, 15% to 20% seen once. Regarding the study as a whole: In simple terms, a model built on 13 V-J features told ophthalmopathy apart from stable hyperthyroidism.

The CDR3 contains 16 residues. V trimming: 7 bases; J trimming: 10 bases; junction bases outside the gene matches: 14. Per germline, CDR1 MNHEY and CDR2 SVGEGT. Concerning this clonotype itself: Its antigen remains unidentified.

Among ophthalmopathy patients, the Clinical Activity Score reached at least 3, the NOSPECS grade reached at least 4, and duration remained under 3 months. Patients having uncontrolled infection, another autoimmune disease, pregnancy or lactation were not included. On the basis of clinical symptoms, serum thyroxine and TRAb, thyroid ultrasound and orbital computed tomography, diagnoses were made. This chain connects TRBV6-2 or TRBV6-3 to TRBJ1-6, with 9 bases aligning to TRBD1. This receptor was taken from a man aged 40-50 years with Graves' ophthalmopathy. Specimen: blood. CDR3 DNA sequence: TGTGCCAGCACCTTTCCCGGGACAGGGTGGTCCTCACCCCTCCACTTT. Protein sequence: CASTFPGTGWSSPLHF.